These 8 T cell receptor beta chains were sequenced from one sample in a study of regulatory T cells in long-lasting Graves disease. As for time point: persistent/refractory GD, antithyroid drugs over 5 years with positive TRAb. RNA extracted from PBMCs served as the sequencing template. Sequencing libraries for TCR beta were prepared with iRepertoire HTBI primers and Arm-PCR of CDR3 regions. TCRdb reprocessed the multiplex PCR reads with MiXCR, giving one entry per CDR3 protein. The repertoire holds hundreds of thousands of distinct CDR3 sequences, with roughly 20% as singletons. Sequenced material: peripheral blood mononuclear cells (PBMCs), taken when the disease was refractory, from a patient treated with antithyroid drugs. These TCRs come from a female donor with Graves disease.

V usage is TRBV4-1 and J usage is TRBJ1-4, with D possibly TRBD1 on 6 matching bases. The CDR3 has 17 amino acids. Germline CDR1 MGHRA, CDR2 YSYEKL. Deletions cut 3 bases from V and 2 bases from J, with 16 bases between. This CDR3 reads CASSQPGQSKTNEKLFF. The CDR3 DNA follows: TGCGCCAGCAGCCAGCCCGGACAGTCGAAGACTAATGAAAAACTGTTTTTT.

Note on this clonotype: A much larger clone is a single base away; this may be a read error. V usage is TRBV5-1 and J usage is TRBJ2-7; 7 positions match TRBD2. The germline V gene encodes CDR1 SGHRS and CDR2 YFSETQ. The CDR3 covers 17 residues. CDR3 sequence: CASSFGVGLRLSYEQCF. DNA for the CDR3: TGCGCCAGCAGCTTTGGGGTGGGACTACGCTTATCCTACGAGCAGTGCTTC.

The rearrangement links TRBV6-1 to TRBJ2-6; 7 bases map to TRBD1. CDR3 size: 14 residues. Germline CDR1 is MNHNS and CDR2 is SASEGT. V was pared by 10 bases and J by 3 bases, with 6 bases of the junction left unmatched. The DNA of the CDR3 is TGTGCCATAGCACAGGGGTATGGGGCCAACGTCCTGACTTTC. This sequence encodes CAIAQGYGANVLTF.

This clonotype was recorded many times. This chain connects TRBV28 to TRBJ2-5; D remains ambiguous. The CDR3 runs to 14 residues. Per germline, CDR1 MDHEN and CDR2 SYDVKM. Trimming removed 6 bases at V and 5 bases at J, with 16 bases between. CDR3 sequence reads: CASSRVKTLETQYF. The CDR3 DNA reads TGTGCCAGCAGCCGGGTTAAGACCCTGGAGACCCAGTACTTC.

Many counts were recorded for this clonotype. The V and J genes are TRBV12-3 or TRBV12-4 and TRBJ2-7; tentatively, D is TRBD2 (5 bases). Trimming stripped 2 bases from V and 3 bases from J, with 11 bases between. This CDR3 has 14 residues. The CDR3 region is CASSLRRRGYEQYF. CDR3 DNA sequence: TGTGCCAGCAGTTTACGGCGACGGGGCTACGAGCAGTACTTC.

This clonotype was detected ten times or more. The chain carries TRBV10-1 and TRBJ2-3; D might be TRBD2 (6 bases). CDR3 size: 14 residues. V shed 5 bases and J shed 4 bases, with 13 bases lying between them. Looked up from germline, CDR1 is WNHNN and CDR2 is SYGVQD (reference sequence). In DNA, the CDR3 is TGCGCCAGCAGTCTCTCGGGACTTTCAGATACGCAGTATTTT. It specifies CASSLSGLSDTQYF.

This clonotype has a count of ten or more. The V call is TRBV27, the J call TRBJ2-7, with 9 nucleotides matching TRBD2. The CDR3 length is 15 residues. Germline V CDR1 and CDR2: MNHEY, SMNVEV (reference sequence). J was trimmed by 4 bases and V by 6 bases; bases with no gene match: 10. In DNA form, the CDR3 reads TGTGCCAGCAGGTCGGTTAGCGGGAGTTCGTACGAGCAGTACTTC. Translated: CASRSVSGSSYEQYF.

This clonotype was recorded many times. The chain employs TRBV28 and TRBJ1-2; TRBD1 is a possible D gene (6 bases). Germline assignment: CDR1 MDHEN and CDR2 SYDVKM. The CDR3 totals 13 residues. The ends were cut back, 6 bases at V and 3 bases at J, with 11 bases in the middle. The chain's CDR3 is CASSEQGDYGYTF. Written as DNA, the CDR3 is TGTGCCAGCAGCGAACAGGGAGACTATGGCTACACCTTC.